Here is one T cell receptor (beta chain) with its context. V was cut by 3 bases and J by 0 bases, with 10 bases left in between. The CDR3 consists of 15 residues. The V gene's germline CDR1 is MGHRA and CDR2 YSYEKL. The record originates from a study of OX40 agonist ivuxolimab in advanced cancers. About the study: Given to patients was ivuxolimab, an agonistic anti-OX40 (CD134) antibody. Age averaged around 60 years (range roughly 20 to 90), and 82.7% were male. Eligibility admitted prior anti-PD-1, anti-PD-L1 or anti-CTLA-4 therapy; about 42% had some.

TCRdb's copy holds only in-frame clones and misses some; the assay was immunoSEQ multiplex PCR. The sample lists tens of thousands of clones, roughly nine tenths occurring once. If patients had autoimmune disease history or systemic immunosuppression, they were excluded. This clonotype originated in an adult with an advanced solid tumor such as melanoma, head and neck, liver or kidney cancer. V usage is TRBV4-1 and J usage is TRBJ2-3; D assignment may be TRBD1 or TRBD2 (5 bases each). Sequencing was performed on CD4+ or CD8+ T cells sorted from blood, taken in a trial of the OX40 agonist ivuxolimab. CDR3 in DNA: TGCGCCAGCAGCCACCACGGGGCCAGCACAGATACGCAGTATTTT. It is translated as CASSHHGASTDTQYF.